This TCR beta chain comes out of a study of T cells after yellow fever vaccination. 5'RACE template switching produced TCR cDNA carrying a universal primer site and UMIs. TCRdb ran MiXCR on the 5' RACE reads and lists one entry per CDR3 protein. The sample shows about 10,000 distinct CDR3 sequences, less than 6% of them seen only once. In this sample, this clonotype is medium-sized. The V end lost 1 base, the J end lost 6 bases, and 11 bases lay between the germline ends. This CDR3 comprises 14 residues. This sequence originates from a man aged 18 to 30 who received the YFV17D yellow fever vaccine. The chain employs TRBV12-3 or TRBV12-4 and TRBJ2-3; no firm D call. Source: PBMCs, either bulk or a sorted T-cell subset (CD4+, CD8+, memory, or dextramer-sorted; not recorded which), taken roughly 14 days after the first yellow fever vaccination. This CDR3 is CASSLETAWDTQYF. DNA for the CDR3: TGTGCCAGCAGTTTAGAAACAGCGTGGGATACGCAGTATTTT.